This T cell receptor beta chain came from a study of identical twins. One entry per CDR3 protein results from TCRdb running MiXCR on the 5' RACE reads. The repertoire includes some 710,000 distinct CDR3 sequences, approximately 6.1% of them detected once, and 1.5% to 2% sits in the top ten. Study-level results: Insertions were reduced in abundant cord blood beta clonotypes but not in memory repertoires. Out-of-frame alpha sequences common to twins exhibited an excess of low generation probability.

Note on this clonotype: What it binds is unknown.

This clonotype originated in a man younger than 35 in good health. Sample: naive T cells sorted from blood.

CDR3 bases: TGTGCCAGCAGTGAAGCGCTTGGGGACAGATATAACCCGCGCAATCAGCCCCAGCATTTT. It translates to CASSEALGDRYNPRNQPQHF. The genes are TRBV2 and TRBJ1-5, with 7 bases that match TRBD1. The germline CDR1 and CDR2 sequences are SNHLY and FYNNEI. With V trimmed by 0 bases and J by 2 bases, 16 bases remained unmatched. This CDR3 is built from 20 residues.